The clone carrying this T cell receptor (beta chain) was counted once. As yet, its antigen is unknown. This sample is part of a study of T cell responses to AZD1222 COVID-19 vaccine. The study's findings and limits: Donor demographics were predominantly white British with a female majority; clonal diversity may be underestimated. Only six individuals given AZD1222 were seropositive at baseline.

Profiling relied on immunoSEQ multiplex PCR, and the TCRdb table lists in-frame clones only, not all of them. The repertoire holds nearly 110,000 clones, with about 90% as singletons. The sequence derives from an adult who received the AZD1222 COVID-19 vaccine. The source was peripheral blood, collected 28 days after the second AZD1222 dose.

The chain's CDR3 is CASRKNSPLHF. The DNA of the CDR3 is TGTGCCAGCAGGAAAAATTCACCCCTCCACTTT. The J gene is TRBJ1-6, the V gene TRBV12-3 or TRBV12-4, with no clear D. V gave up 6 bases and J gave up 7 bases, with 4 bases separating them. The CDR3 length is 11 residues.